These 21 T cell receptor beta chains were sequenced from one sample in a study of CD8 T cells in Susac syndrome. After extraction with the RNeasy kit, about 0.5 to 1 ug of the RNA was reverse transcribed using random hexamers. TCRdb analysed the immunoSEQ multiplex PCR reads with MiXCR anew, one entry per CDR3 protein. The sample includes approximately 100,000 distinct CDR3 sequences, just under 95% seen only once; the top ten take about 0.12%. Sequencing was performed on CD8+ T cells from PBMCs. All receptors come from a human donor in good health.

The rearrangement uses TRBV20-1 and TRBJ1-2; 7 positions match TRBD1. The germline CDR1 and CDR2 sequences are DFQATT and SNEGSKA (reference sequence). V lost 5 bases to trimming and J lost 4 bases; unmatched junction nucleotides: 10. The CDR3 has 14 residues. The CDR3 reads CSAVTGAGGYGYTF. CDR3 sequence (DNA): TGCAGTGCTGTCACAGGGGCGGGTGGCTATGGCTACACCTTC.

In DNA, the CDR3 is TGTGCCAGCAGCCAAGCCCCCCACGAGCAGTACTTC. Amino acids: CASSQAPHEQYF. V is TRBV3-1 and J is TRBJ2-7; no firm D call. The V gene's germline CDR1 is LGHDT and CDR2 YNNKEL (reference sequence). This CDR3 is 12 amino acids long. V was pared by 1 base and J by 5 bases, with 6 bases between.

The rearrangement joins TRBV12-3 or TRBV12-4 to TRBJ1-5, with 9 bases identical to TRBD1. With V trimmed by 5 bases and J by 2 bases, 4 bases remained unmatched. There are 15 residues in the CDR3. Written as DNA, the CDR3 is TGTGCCAGCAGTCCCAGGACAGGGGGCAATCAGCCCCAGCATTTT. This translates into CASSPRTGGNQPQHF.

The chain uses TRBV6-5 and TRBJ2-1; perhaps TRBD1 as D (6 bases). CDR1 is MNHEY, CDR2 SVGAGI, per germline. There are 14 residues in the CDR3. Trimming took off 5 bases at V and 9 bases at J, with 17 bases between the two ends. CDR3: CASSRAYMGAEQFF. CDR3 in DNA: TGTGCCAGCAGTCGGGCTTACATGGGGGCTGAGCAGTTCTTC.

The J gene is TRBJ2-7, the V gene TRBV29-1; no reliable D call. The CDR3 is made up of 13 amino acids. The germline V gene has CDR1 SQVTM and CDR2 ANQGSEA. V was trimmed by 5 bases and J by 1 base, leaving 12 bases between them. The CDR3 DNA follows: TGCAGCGTTTGCCCCCTGGGATCCTACGAGCAGTACTTC. Translated: CSVCPLGSYEQYF.

This clonotype is a singleton in its sample. The chain uses TRBV15 and TRBJ1-1; maybe TRBD1 (5 bases). CDR1 LNHNV and CDR2 YYDKDF come from the germline V gene (reference sequence). The length of the CDR3 is 13 residues. V was cut by 1 base and J by 3 bases, with 6 bases left in between. CDR3 protein: CATSRGGDTEAFF. DNA for the CDR3: TGTGCCACCAGCAGAGGGGGGGACACTGAAGCTTTCTTT.

The J gene is TRBJ1-2, the V gene TRBV20-1, with 10 bases lining up with TRBD1. The CDR3 spans 14 residues. The J segment lost 7 bases and the V segment lost 5 bases, leaving 10 bases of the junction unmatched. The germline V gene encodes CDR1 DFQATT and CDR2 SNEGSKA (reference sequence). CDR3 sequence reads: CSASTGTGEGGYTF. As DNA, the CDR3 is TGCAGTGCTTCGACCGGGACAGGGGAGGGTGGCTACACCTTC.

V is TRBV7-3 and J is TRBJ2-1; 12 bases agree with TRBD2. Germline-derived CDR1 and CDR2 are SGHTA and FQGTGA. CDR3 length: 17 residues. After removal of 5 bases from V and 7 bases from J, the junction contained 12 bases not matched to a gene. CDR3 DNA sequence: TGTGCCAGCAGCCGGACTAGCGGGATTGGTGGGCAAAATGAGCAGTTCTTC. Encoded protein: CASSRTSGIGGQNEQFF. Filled out from reference TRBV7-3 and TRBJ2-1, the complete variable domain reads GAGVSQTPSNKVTEKGKYVELRCDPISGHTALYWYRQSLGQGPEFLIYFQGTGAADDSGLPNDRFFAVRPEGSVSTLKIQRTERGDSAVYLCASSRTSGIGGQNEQFFGPGTRLTVL.

V usage is TRBV29-1 and J usage is TRBJ1-2; perhaps TRBD1 as D (6 bases). Germline V gene lookup returns CDR1 SQVTM and CDR2 ANQGSEA. V gave up 4 bases and J gave up 0 bases, with 21 bases separating them. This CDR3 spans 17 amino acids. CDR3 in amino acids: CSVGRDNPRLSNYGYTF. The DNA of the CDR3 is TGCAGCGTTGGCCGGGACAACCCTAGGCTGTCTAACTATGGCTACACCTTC.

The CDR3 loop is CASSRDRVWDGNTIYF. Here the CDR3 DNA reads TGTGCCAGCAGCCGGGACAGGGTTTGGGATGGAAACACCATATATTTT. The rearrangement uses TRBV12-3 or TRBV12-4 and TRBJ1-3, with 9 bases matching TRBD1. With 6 bases clipped from V and 3 bases from J, the junction kept 9 bases outside the gene matches. The length of the CDR3 is 16 residues.

The chain couples TRBV6-5 to TRBJ2-5; no clear D. The CDR3 is 15 amino acids. Germline CDR1 and CDR2: MNHEY and SVGAGI. Trimming pared 0 bases from V and 1 base from J, leaving 9 bases between. The CDR3 reads CASSYSNGFQETQYF. The CDR3 DNA reads TGTGCCAGCAGTTACTCGAACGGCTTCCAAGAGACCCAGTACTTC.

The CDR3 is CASSNWARTSGRDEQFF. The CDR3 bases are TGTGCCAGTAGTAATTGGGCTCGGACTAGCGGGAGGGATGAGCAGTTCTTC. This rearrangement joins TRBV19 to TRBJ2-1, with 15 bases matching TRBD2. Germline V gene sequence: CDR1 LNHDA, CDR2 SQIVND (reference sequence). The CDR3 length is 17 residues. V dropped 4 bases and J dropped 8; count of bases not matched to a gene: 9.

CDR3 sequence: CASSYGTSYEQYF. The CDR3, as DNA: TGTGCCAGCAGTTACGGGACATCCTACGAGCAGTACTTC. The rearrangement uses TRBV6-6 and TRBJ2-7; maybe TRBD1 (6 bases). Germline CDR1 MNHNY, CDR2 SVGAGI (reference sequence). This CDR3 has 13 amino acids. Trimming took off 2 bases at V and 1 base at J, with 6 bases between the two ends.

This chain connects TRBV6-2 or TRBV6-3 to TRBJ2-6; no reliable D call. Germline CDR1 is MNHEY and CDR2 is SVGEGT. The CDR3 consists of 18 residues. V shed 3 bases and J shed 2 bases, with 17 bases lying between them. This CDR3 reads CASSYFVGRGAGANVLTF. CDR3 in DNA: TGTGCCAGCAGTTATTTCGTCGGTCGCGGAGCTGGGGCCAACGTCCTGACTTTC.

This chain joins TRBV25-1 and TRBJ2-2; 12 bases are shared with TRBD1. Germline-derived CDR1 and CDR2 are MGHDK and SYGVNS. The length of the CDR3 is 17 residues. The junction had 7 bases not matched to a gene; V was cut back by 4 bases and J by 4 bases. The CDR3 nucleotides read TGTGCCAGCAGTGCCGGGACAGGGGGCGCGGGCACCGGGGAGCTGTTTTTT. Translation: CASSAGTGGAGTGELFF.

The chain couples TRBV29-1 to TRBJ2-1, with 13 bases identical to TRBD2. The ends lost 8 bases at V and 9 bases at J; junction bases unmatched: 22. Germline assignment: CDR1 SQVTM and CDR2 ANQGSEA. The CDR3 runs 18 residues. CDR3 sequence (DNA): TGCAGCACCTGGGGGCTTACTAGCGGGAGGGCCGTAGTCGGTGAGCAGTTCTTC. Its protein product is CSTWGLTSGRAVVGEQFF.

This clonotype appeared a few times. The chain uses TRBV4-1 and TRBJ2-2; D unresolved. This CDR3 is 13 amino acids long. In germline, CDR1 is MGHRA, CDR2 YSYEKL. Trimming removed 1 base at V and 5 bases at J, with 5 bases between. The CDR3 is CASSQVLTGELFF. The CDR3 bases are TGCGCCAGCAGCCAAGTTTTGACCGGGGAGCTGTTTTTT.

This chain links TRBV6-5 with TRBJ1-5, with TRBD1 identical over 7 bases. There are 13 residues in the CDR3. The germline V gene encodes CDR1 MNHEY and CDR2 SVGAGI. V lost 6 bases and J lost 6; bases outside the gene matches: 5. CDR3 amino acids: CASSYRGGQPQHF. Here the CDR3 DNA reads TGTGCCAGCAGCTACAGGGGAGGTCAGCCCCAGCATTTT.

J is TRBJ2-6 and V is TRBV28, with TRBD1 matching over 10 bases. Per the germline V gene, CDR1 is MDHEN and CDR2 is SYDVKM. V was clipped by 6 bases and J by 0 bases; unmatched bases: 2. CDR3 length: 16 residues. In DNA form, the CDR3 reads TGTGCCAGCAGGACAGGGGGCTTCTCTGGGGCCAACGTCCTGACTTTC. The encoded protein is CASRTGGFSGANVLTF. Complete variable domain (other parts from reference TRBV28 and TRBJ2-6): DVKVTQSSRYLVKRTGEKVFLECVQDMDHENMFWYRQDPGLGLRLIYFSYDVKMKEKGDIPEGYSVSREKKERFSLILESASTNQTSMYLCASRTGGFSGANVLTFGAGSRLTVL.

This chain links TRBV2 with TRBJ1-1, with D unclear. The CDR3 covers 10 residues. Deletions cut 4 bases from V and 9 bases from J, with 6 bases between. Germline V gene sequence: CDR1 SNHLY, CDR2 FYNNEI. The CDR3 loop is CASSGAKAFF. CDR3 coding DNA: TGTGCCAGCAGTGGGGCAAAAGCTTTCTTT.

This rearrangement joins TRBV4-3 to TRBJ1-6; D is ambiguous. Trimming removed 0 bases at V and 2 bases at J, with 11 bases between. Germline values: CDR1 LGHNA, CDR2 YSLEER. The CDR3 consists of 17 residues. In DNA, the CDR3 is TGCGCCAGCAGCCAAGAACCGCCCGTCCCCTATAATTCACCCCTCCACTTT. Translating gives CASSQEPPVPYNSPLHF.